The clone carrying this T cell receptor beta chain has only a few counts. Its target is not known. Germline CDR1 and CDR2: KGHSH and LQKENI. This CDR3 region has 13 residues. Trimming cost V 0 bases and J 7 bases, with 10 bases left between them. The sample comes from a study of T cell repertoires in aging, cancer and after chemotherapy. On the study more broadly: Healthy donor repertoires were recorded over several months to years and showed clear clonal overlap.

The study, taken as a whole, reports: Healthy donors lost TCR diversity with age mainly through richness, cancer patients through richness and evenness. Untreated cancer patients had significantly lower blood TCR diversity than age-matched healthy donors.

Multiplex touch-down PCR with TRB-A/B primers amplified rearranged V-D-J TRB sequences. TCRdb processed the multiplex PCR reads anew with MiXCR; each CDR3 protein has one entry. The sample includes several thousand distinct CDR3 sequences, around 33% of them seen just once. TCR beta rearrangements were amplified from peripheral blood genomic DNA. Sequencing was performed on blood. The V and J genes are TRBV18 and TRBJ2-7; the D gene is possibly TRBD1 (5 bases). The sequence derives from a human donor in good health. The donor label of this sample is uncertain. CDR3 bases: TGTGCCAGCTCACCACCAGGGGAAGAGGAGCAGTACTTC. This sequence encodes CASSPPGEEEQYF.